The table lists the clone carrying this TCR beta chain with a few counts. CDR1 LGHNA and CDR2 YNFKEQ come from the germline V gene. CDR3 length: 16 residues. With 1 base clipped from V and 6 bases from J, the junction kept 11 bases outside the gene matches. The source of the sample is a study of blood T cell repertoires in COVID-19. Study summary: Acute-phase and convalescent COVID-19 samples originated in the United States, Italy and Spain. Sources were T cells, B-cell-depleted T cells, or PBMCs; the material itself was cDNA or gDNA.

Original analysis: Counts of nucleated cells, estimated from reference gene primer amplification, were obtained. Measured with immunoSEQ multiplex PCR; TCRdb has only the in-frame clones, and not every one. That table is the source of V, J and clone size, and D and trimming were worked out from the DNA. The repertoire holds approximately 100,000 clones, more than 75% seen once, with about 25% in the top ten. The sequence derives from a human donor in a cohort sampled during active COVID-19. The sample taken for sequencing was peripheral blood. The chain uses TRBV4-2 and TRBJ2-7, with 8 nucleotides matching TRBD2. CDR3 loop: CASSQGVGGDLGEQYF. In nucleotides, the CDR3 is TGTGCCAGCAGCCAAGGGGTCGGGGGGGATTTAGGCGAGCAGTACTTC.